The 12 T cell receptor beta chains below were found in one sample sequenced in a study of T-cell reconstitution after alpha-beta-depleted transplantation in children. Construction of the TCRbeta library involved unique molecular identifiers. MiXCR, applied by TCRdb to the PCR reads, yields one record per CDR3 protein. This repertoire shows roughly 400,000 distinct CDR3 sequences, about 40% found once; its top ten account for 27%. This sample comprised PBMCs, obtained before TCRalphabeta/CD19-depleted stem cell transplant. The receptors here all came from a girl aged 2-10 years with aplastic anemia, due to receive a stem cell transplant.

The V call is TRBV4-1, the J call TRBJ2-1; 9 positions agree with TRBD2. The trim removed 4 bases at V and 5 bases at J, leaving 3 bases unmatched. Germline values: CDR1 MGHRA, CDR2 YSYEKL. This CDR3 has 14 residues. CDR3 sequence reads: CASSLLAGHNEQFF. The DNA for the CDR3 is TGCGCCAGCAGCCTGCTAGCGGGACACAATGAGCAGTTCTTC.

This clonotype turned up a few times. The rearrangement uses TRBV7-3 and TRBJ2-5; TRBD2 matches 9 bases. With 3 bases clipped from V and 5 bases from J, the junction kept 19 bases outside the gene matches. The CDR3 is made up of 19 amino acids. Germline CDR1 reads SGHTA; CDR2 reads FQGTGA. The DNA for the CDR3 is TGTGCCAGCAGCTTGCGCAGGAGGGCTAGCGGGGCGTCAAGGGAGACCCAGTACTTC. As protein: CASSLRRRASGASRETQYF.

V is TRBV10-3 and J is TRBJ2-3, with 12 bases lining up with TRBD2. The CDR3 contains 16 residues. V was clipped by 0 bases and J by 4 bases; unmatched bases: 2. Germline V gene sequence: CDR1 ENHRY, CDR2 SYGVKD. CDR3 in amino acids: CAISESPSGRADTQYF. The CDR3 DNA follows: TGTGCCATCAGTGAGTCCCCTAGCGGGAGGGCAGATACGCAGTATTTT.

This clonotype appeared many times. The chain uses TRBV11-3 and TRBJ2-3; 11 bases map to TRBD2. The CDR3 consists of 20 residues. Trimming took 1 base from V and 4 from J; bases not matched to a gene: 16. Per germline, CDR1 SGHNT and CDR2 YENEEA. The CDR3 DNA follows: TGTGCCAGCAGCTTAGTCCTCCGGGCCTATAGCGGGAGGGCCCCAGATACGCAGTATTTT. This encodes CASSLVLRAYSGRAPDTQYF.

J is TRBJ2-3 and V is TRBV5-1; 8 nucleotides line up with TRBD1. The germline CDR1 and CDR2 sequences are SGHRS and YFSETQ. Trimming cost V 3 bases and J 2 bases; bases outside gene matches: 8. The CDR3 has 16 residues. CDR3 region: CASSWGRQGLTDTQYF. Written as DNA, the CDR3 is TGCGCCAGCAGCTGGGGCCGACAGGGGCTCACAGATACGCAGTATTTT.

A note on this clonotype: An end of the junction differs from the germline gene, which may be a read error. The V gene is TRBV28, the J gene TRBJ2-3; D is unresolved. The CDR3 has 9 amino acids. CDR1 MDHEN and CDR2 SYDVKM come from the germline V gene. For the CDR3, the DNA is TGTGCCGGCACTGCTACGGAGTATTTT. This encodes CAGTATEYF.

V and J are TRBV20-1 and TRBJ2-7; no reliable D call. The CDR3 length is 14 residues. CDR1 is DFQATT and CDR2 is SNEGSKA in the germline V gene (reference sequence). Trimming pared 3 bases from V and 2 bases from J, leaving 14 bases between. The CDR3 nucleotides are TGCAGTGCTAGGTCGACGGCTACTACCTACGAGCAGTACTTC. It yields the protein CSARSTATTYEQYF.

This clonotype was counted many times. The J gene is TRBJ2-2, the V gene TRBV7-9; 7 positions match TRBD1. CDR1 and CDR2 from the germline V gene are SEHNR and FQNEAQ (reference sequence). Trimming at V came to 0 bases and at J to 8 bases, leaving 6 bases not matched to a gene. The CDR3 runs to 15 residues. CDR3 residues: CASSLADRPKGELFF. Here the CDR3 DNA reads TGTGCCAGCAGCTTAGCGGACAGGCCGAAGGGGGAGCTGTTTTTT.

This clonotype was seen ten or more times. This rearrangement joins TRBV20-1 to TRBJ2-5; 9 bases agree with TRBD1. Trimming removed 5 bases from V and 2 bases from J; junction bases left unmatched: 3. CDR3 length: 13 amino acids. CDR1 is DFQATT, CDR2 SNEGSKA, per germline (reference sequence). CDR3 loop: CSAGGQGQETQYF. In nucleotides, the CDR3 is TGCAGTGCTGGAGGACAGGGGCAAGAGACCCAGTACTTC.

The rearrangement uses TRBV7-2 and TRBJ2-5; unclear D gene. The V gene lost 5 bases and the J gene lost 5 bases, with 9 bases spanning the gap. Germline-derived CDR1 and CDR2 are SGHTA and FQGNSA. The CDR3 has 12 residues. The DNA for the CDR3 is TGTGCCAGCAGCAAGCCAAGTGAGACCCAGTACTTC. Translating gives CASSKPSETQYF.

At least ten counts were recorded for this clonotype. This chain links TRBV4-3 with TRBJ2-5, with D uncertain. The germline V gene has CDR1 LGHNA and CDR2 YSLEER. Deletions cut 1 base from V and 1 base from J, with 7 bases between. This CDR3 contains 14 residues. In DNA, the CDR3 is TGCGCCAGCAGCCAAGGCAGAACCCAAGAGACCCAGTACTTC. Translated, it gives CASSQGRTQETQYF.

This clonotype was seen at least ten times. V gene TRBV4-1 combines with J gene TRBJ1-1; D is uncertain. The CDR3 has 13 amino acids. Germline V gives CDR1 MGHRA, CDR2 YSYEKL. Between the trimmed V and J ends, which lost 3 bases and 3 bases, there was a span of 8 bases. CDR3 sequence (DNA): TGCGCCAGCAGCCAGGGGAGGGACACTGAAGCTTTCTTT. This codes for CASSQGRDTEAFF.